Below, 11 T cell receptor beta chains from the same sample are listed, as sequenced in a study of molecular identifiers for immune sequencing clone quantification. TCRdb re-analysed the PCR reads in MiXCR, keeping a single row per CDR3 protein. Among hundreds of thousands of distinct CDR3 sequences listed, 15% to 20% were seen once. Specimen: naive CD8+ T cells from blood, with Jurkat cell RNA spiked in. Subset meaning: FACS-sorted CD8+CD4-CCR7+CD45RA+ naive T cells. These receptors originate from a human donor in good health. Some libraries in this study had Jurkat cell RNA spiked in.

The genes are TRBV24-1 and TRBJ2-1; 13 bases map to TRBD2. CDR1 is KGHDR, CDR2 SFDVKD, per germline. V dropped 4 bases and J dropped 7; count of bases not matched to a gene: 9. This CDR3 spans 17 amino acids. CDR3 coding DNA: TGTGCCACCAGTGACCCATTACTAGCGGGAGGGCGAAATGAGCAGTTCTTC. It encodes CATSDPLLAGGRNEQFF.

The table lists this clonotype with many counts. The rearrangement uses TRBV7-9 and TRBJ1-1; D not resolved. The CDR3 is made up of 16 amino acids. Germline V gives CDR1 SEHNR, CDR2 FQNEAQ (reference sequence). V dropped 0 bases and J dropped 3 bases, with 14 bases sitting between them. The CDR3 here is CASSLALQVKDTEAFF. In DNA, the CDR3 is TGTGCCAGCAGCTTAGCGCTGCAGGTCAAGGACACTGAAGCTTTCTTT.

The chain carries TRBV11-2 and TRBJ1-4; the D gene is possibly TRBD1 (5 bases). This CDR3 comprises 12 residues. From germline, CDR1 is SGHAT and CDR2 FQNNGV. Trimming pared 0 bases from V and 10 bases from J, leaving 6 bases between. The CDR3 reads CASSLEGGKLFF. Here the CDR3 DNA reads TGTGCCAGCAGCTTAGAGGGGGGAAAACTGTTTTTT. The complete variable domain, with remaining parts taken from reference TRBV11-2 and TRBJ1-4, reads EAGVAQSPRYKIIEKRQSVAFWCNPISGHATLYWYQQILGQGPKLLIQFQNNGVVDDSQLPKDRFSAERLKGVDSTLKIQPAKLEDSAVYLCASSLEGGKLFFGSGTQLSVL.

Note on this clonotype: This is likely a read error, given that the CDR3 carries no conserved phenylalanine or tryptophan at its end. The V and J genes are TRBV4-3 and TRBJ2-1, with 10 bases lining up with TRBD2. The CDR3 has 16 amino acids. The ends lost 1 base at V and 2 bases at J; junction bases unmatched: 2. Per germline, CDR1 LGHNA and CDR2 YSLEER. In DNA, the CDR3 is TGCGCCAGCAGCCAAGCTCTAGCGGGGGCCTACAATGAGCAGTTCCTC. Amino acids: CASSQALAGAYNEQFL.

At least ten counts were recorded for this clonotype. The chain carries TRBV24-1 and TRBJ1-5; D unclear. The CDR3 loop spans 13 amino acids. The germline gives CDR1 KGHDR, CDR2 SFDVKD. V dropped 5 bases and J dropped 1 base, with 5 bases sitting between them. This CDR3 is CATSVGSNQPQHF. Written as DNA, the CDR3 is TGTGCCACCAGTGTGGGAAGCAATCAGCCCCAGCATTTT.

Turning to this clonotype: This may be a read error, as it is one base from a much larger clone. The J gene is TRBJ2-5, the V gene TRBV7-2; 9 nucleotides line up with TRBD2. Trimming took 8 bases from V and 0 from J; bases not matched to a gene: 10. Germline V gene lookup returns CDR1 SGHTA and CDR2 FQGNSA. This CDR3 is built from 16 residues. CDR3 residues: CASGKLAGAYQETQYF. The CDR3 nucleotides read TGTGCCAGCGGCAAATTAGCGGGGGCGTACCAAGAGACCCAGTACTTC.

The chain combines TRBV2 with TRBJ2-2; D unclear. Between the trimmed V and J ends, which lost 4 bases and 6 bases, there was a span of 9 bases. CDR1 and CDR2 from the germline V gene are SNHLY and FYNNEI. This CDR3 has 13 amino acids. The CDR3 sequence is CASSVPGSGELFF. The CDR3 coding sequence is TGTGCCAGCAGTGTTCCGGGCTCCGGGGAGCTGTTTTTT.

This clonotype came up many times. The chain joins TRBV20-1 to TRBJ2-3, with D tentatively TRBD2 (6 bases). CDR1 and CDR2 from the germline V gene are DFQATT and SNEGSKA (reference sequence). The CDR3 is made up of 12 amino acids. Trimming took off 3 bases at V and 6 bases at J, with 10 bases between the two ends. DNA for the CDR3: TGCAGTGCTAGCGGGAGCCCCGATACGCAGTATTTT. This gives the protein CSASGSPDTQYF.

This clonotype was seen ten or more times. The chain is built from TRBV20-1 and TRBJ2-1; TRBD2 agrees at 7 bases. This CDR3 region has 15 residues. Germline-derived CDR1 and CDR2 are DFQATT and SNEGSKA (reference sequence). The ends lost 0 bases at V and 6 bases at J; junction bases unmatched: 8. DNA for the CDR3: TGCAGTGCTAGAGAGGTAGCGGGTTTCTTCAATGAGCAGTTCTTC. It encodes CSAREVAGFFNEQFF.

This sequence joins TRBV7-2 and TRBJ1-2; D gene ambiguous. CDR3 length equals 11 residues. The germline CDR1 and CDR2 sequences are SGHTA and FQGNSA. V gave up 5 bases and J gave up 7 bases, with 8 bases separating them. The CDR3 sequence is CASSRSFGYTF. CDR3 DNA sequence: TGTGCCAGCAGCCGATCGTTTGGCTACACCTTC.

This clonotype was observed a single time. This clone may be a read error of a much larger clone one base away. This chain connects TRBV15 to TRBJ1-5; a possible D gene is TRBD1 (6 bases). This CDR3 comprises 15 residues. CDR1 is LNHNV and CDR2 is YYDKDF in the germline V gene (reference sequence). The V and J ends lost 4 bases and 6 bases respectively, with 16 bases between them. Written as DNA, the CDR3 is TGTGCCACCAGCAAAGGACTGGGGGCTACTCAGCCCCAGCATTTT. It specifies CATSKGLGATQPQHF.